This TCR beta chain was identified in a study of blood T cell repertoires in COVID-19. The overall study: The samples span acute and convalescent COVID-19 from the United States, Italy and Spain. Sources were T cells, B-cell-depleted T cells, or PBMCs; the material itself was cDNA or gDNA.

The CDR3 extends over 14 amino acids. CDR1 SGHTA and CDR2 FQGNSA come from the germline V gene. The V end lost 8 bases, the J end lost 4 bases, and 17 bases lay between the germline ends. Authors' analysis steps: Reference gene primer amplification in the assay estimated nucleated cell counts. Profiling relied on immunoSEQ multiplex PCR, and the TCRdb table lists in-frame clones only, not all of them. V and J calls and clone size are as listed in that table; D and trimming were resolved from the DNA. The data hold fewer than 250,000 clones, with roughly 89% observed a single time. The chain couples TRBV7-2 to TRBJ1-1; no definite D call. The sequencing sample was made of PBMCs or T cells enriched from blood (not recorded which). This receptor was identified in a woman aged 40 to 50 who had recovered from COVID-19. This CDR3 reads CASGRREGITEAFF. CDR3 DNA: TGTGCCAGCGGACGGCGGGAGGGAATCACTGAAGCTTTCTTT. Looking up the rest from reference TRBV7-2 and TRBJ1-1 gives the full variable domain: GAGVSQSPSNKVTEKGKDVELRCDPISGHTALYWYRQSLGQGLEFLIYFQGNSAPDKSGLPSDRFSAERTGGSVSTLTIQRTQQEDSAVYLCASGRREGITEAFFGQGTRLTVV.